The 14 T cell receptor beta chains in this list originate from one sample, sequenced in a study of blood T cell repertoires in COVID-19. Profiled with immunoSEQ multiplex PCR; TCRdb holds only in-frame clones, not every one. In the table there are approximately 300,000 clones, around 87% of which are singletons. Specimen: PBMCs or T cells enriched from blood (not recorded which). The receptor source for this set is a woman between 18 and 29 years old with acute COVID-19.

The CDR3 reads CASMQQGYNEQFF. The CDR3 DNA follows: TGTGCCTCAATGCAACAGGGTTACAATGAGCAGTTCTTC. This chain connects TRBV19 to TRBJ2-1, with D maybe TRBD1 (6 bases). The V gene's germline CDR1 is LNHDA and CDR2 SQIVND (reference sequence). The CDR3 sequence is 13 residues long. Trimming removed 11 bases from V and 4 bases from J, with 15 bases in between.

Only one count was recorded for this clone. This chain uses TRBV28 with TRBJ1-1, with 8 bases matching TRBD1. V lost 4 bases and J lost 3; bases outside the gene matches: 10. The CDR3 sequence is 16 residues long. The germline V gene encodes CDR1 MDHEN and CDR2 SYDVKM. This CDR3 reads CASSSPFGQGYTEAFF. Here the CDR3 DNA reads TGTGCCAGCAGTTCCCCCTTTGGACAGGGATACACTGAAGCTTTCTTT.

The sample holds a few counts of this clone. CDR3 in amino acids: CASITQKRQGTNTEAFF. CDR3 coding DNA: TGTGCCAGCATCACGCAAAAGAGACAGGGGACAAACACTGAAGCTTTCTTT. This chain links TRBV9 with TRBJ1-1; 8 nucleotides line up with TRBD1. V lost 6 bases, J lost 2 bases, and 15 bases stayed unmatched. The CDR3 consists of 17 residues. The germline V gene has CDR1 SGDLS and CDR2 YYNGEE.

This rearrangement joins TRBV7-9 to TRBJ2-3; D possibly corresponds to TRBD1 (6 bases). This CDR3 spans 15 amino acids. Germline CDR1 SEHNR, CDR2 FQNEAQ (reference sequence). Trimming removed 1 base from V and 3 bases from J, with 11 bases in between. The CDR3 sequence is CASSLGQGNTDTQYF. CDR3 bases: TGTGCCAGCAGCTTAGGGCAGGGGAATACAGATACGCAGTATTTT. Variable domain in full (rest from reference TRBV7-9 and TRBJ2-3): DTGVSQNPRHKITKRGQNVTFRCDPISEHNRLYWYRQTLGQGPEFLTYFQNEAQLEKSRLLSDRFSAERPKGSFSTLEIQRTEQGDSAMYLCASSLGQGNTDTQYFGPGTRLTVL.

V gene TRBV28 combines with J gene TRBJ1-5, with D possibly being TRBD1 (5 bases). CDR1 is MDHEN, CDR2 SYDVKM, per germline. Trimming took off 3 bases at V and 2 bases at J, with 11 bases between the two ends. The CDR3 is 15 amino acids. This CDR3 reads CASSLGGEGNQPQHF. The DNA of the CDR3 is TGTGCCAGCAGTTTGGGGGGTGAGGGCAATCAGCCCCAGCATTTT.

This chain joins TRBV5-1 and TRBJ2-5; possible D gene TRBD2, 6 bases. V shed 5 bases and J shed 2 bases, with 10 bases lying between them. Germline V gives CDR1 SGHRS, CDR2 YFSETQ. This CDR3 contains 13 residues. The CDR3 nucleotides read TGCGCCAGCAGTTCTAGCGTTCAAGAGACCCAGTACTTC. It specifies CASSSSVQETQYF.

This chain connects TRBV27 to TRBJ1-2; 7 bases fit TRBD1. This CDR3 region has 14 residues. The trim removed 5 bases at V and 7 bases at J, leaving 10 bases unmatched. From germline, CDR1 is MNHEY and CDR2 SMNVEV (reference sequence). CDR3 coding DNA: TGTGCCAGCAGTCGAGGGGGCGACAGAACTGGCTACACCTTC. Protein product: CASSRGGDRTGYTF.

The rearrangement joins TRBV6-2 or TRBV6-3 to TRBJ1-1; D gene uncertain. Trimming removed 2 bases from V and 3 bases from J, with 16 bases in between. The CDR3 loop spans 16 amino acids. The V gene's germline CDR1 is MNHEY and CDR2 SVGEGT. The CDR3 DNA is TGTGCCAGCAGTTACACGCTCAGGAGGTCGGACACTGAAGCTTTCTTT. Translating it yields CASSYTLRRSDTEAFF.

Note on this clone: The same CDR3 is also encoded by other DNA sequences in this sample. This chain links TRBV27 with TRBJ1-3; D is unclear. There are 14 residues in the CDR3. The germline gives CDR1 MNHEY, CDR2 SMNVEV (reference sequence). Trimming took 4 bases from V and 0 from J, leaving 7 bases between them. CDR3 in DNA: TGTGCCAGCAGTTCCCTATCCTCTGGAAACACCATATATTTT. This gives the protein CASSSLSSGNTIYF.

V usage is TRBV30 and J usage is TRBJ1-5; D ambiguous. Germline lookup yields CDR1 GTSNPN and CDR2 SVGIG (reference sequence). The CDR3 extends over 15 amino acids. The V end lost 2 bases, the J end lost 0 bases, and 11 bases lay between the germline ends. The CDR3 loop is CAWSLQNHSNQPQHF. The CDR3 DNA reads as TGTGCCTGGAGTTTACAGAACCATAGCAATCAGCCCCAGCATTTT.

The V and J genes are TRBV7-2 and TRBJ2-2; 7 bases agree with TRBD1. This CDR3 contains 17 residues. Losses at the gene ends were 2 bases for V and 3 bases for J; bases not matched to a gene: 9. The germline gives CDR1 SGHTA, CDR2 FQGNSA. The CDR3 DNA sequence: TGTGCCAGCAGCTTAAGTATGGGACAGCTATACACCGGGGAGCTGTTTTTT. Amino acids: CASSLSMGQLYTGELFF.

Concerning this clone itself: The sample contains more than one DNA sequence encoding this CDR3. For the CDR3, the DNA is TGTGCCAGCAGTAGCCGGGACAGGGGATTCAATGAGCAGTTCTTC. Its protein is CASSSRDRGFNEQFF. The V call is TRBV27, the J call TRBJ2-1; 10 bases align to TRBD1. J was trimmed by 6 bases and V by 5 bases; bases with no gene match: 7. Per the germline V gene, CDR1 is MNHEY and CDR2 is SMNVEV (reference sequence). The CDR3 length is 15 residues.

The CDR3 bases are TGTGCCAGCAGAGCGGTGCGGAACACTGAAGCTTTCTTT. Translated: CASRAVRNTEAFF. The chain carries TRBV27 and TRBJ1-1; D call uncertain. V lost 6 bases and J 1 base, leaving 9 bases between the germline ends. The CDR3 covers 13 residues. The V gene's germline CDR1 is MNHEY and CDR2 SMNVEV (reference sequence).

The chain combines TRBV28 with TRBJ2-5, with D tentatively TRBD1 (5 bases). CDR3 length: 11 residues. The V end lost 7 bases, the J end lost 5 bases, and 8 bases lay between the germline ends. Germline V gene sequence: CDR1 MDHEN, CDR2 SYDVKM. The CDR3: CASTGWETQYF. The CDR3 nucleotides are TGTGCCAGCACAGGGTGGGAGACCCAGTACTTC.